These 13 T cell receptor beta chains were all obtained from the same sample, sequenced in a study of cytomegalovirus exposure and HLA in healthy donors. PCR was performed using 60 Vbeta and 13 Jbeta primers. Repertoires were generated with immunoSEQ multiplex PCR, while TCRdb's copy carries only in-frame clones and drops some. The sample contains some 180,000 clones, about nine tenths of which appear only once. Sequences were obtained from PBMCs. These receptors were taken from a boy between 2 and 10 years old in good health and CMV-seronegative.

J is TRBJ2-7 and V is TRBV14, with D possibly matching TRBD1 (6 bases). V lost 2 bases and J 1 base, leaving 24 bases between the germline ends. The germline V gene has CDR1 SGHDN and CDR2 FVKESK. This CDR3 comprises 19 residues. CDR3 nucleotide sequence: TGTGCCAGCAGCCAAACAGGAGAAAATGTTGGGGACACATCCTACGAGCAGTACTTC. This gives the protein CASSQTGENVGDTSYEQYF.

V and J are TRBV28 and TRBJ1-2; D unresolved. The CDR3 loop spans 14 amino acids. Trimming pared 10 bases from V and 0 bases from J, leaving 15 bases between. Per germline, CDR1 MDHEN and CDR2 SYDVKM. CDR3 DNA: TGTGCCACGGGTGCCCTAACCTCTAACTATGGCTACACCTTC. The encoded protein is CATGALTSNYGYTF.

The V gene is TRBV5-1, the J gene TRBJ2-7, with D possibly being TRBD1 (7 bases). V gave up 6 bases and J gave up 1 base, with 20 bases separating them. The length of the CDR3 is 16 residues. Germline assignment: CDR1 SGHRS and CDR2 YFSETQ. The CDR3 DNA reads as TGCGCCAGCAAGCGGGCGGAGGGACAGCTGTCCTACGAGCAGTACTTC. It translates to CASKRAEGQLSYEQYF.

V gene TRBV6-5 combines with J gene TRBJ2-7; perhaps TRBD2 as D (6 bases). V was cut by 5 bases and J by 3 bases, with 14 bases left in between. Germline CDR1 reads MNHEY; CDR2 reads SVGAGI. CDR3 length equals 14 residues. The CDR3 DNA reads TGTGCCAGCAGTGACGCGGGATTACTCTACGAGCAGTACTTC. It is translated as CASSDAGLLYEQYF.

The chain combines TRBV30 with TRBJ1-4; 8 bases map to TRBD1. This CDR3 contains 14 residues. V was clipped by 2 bases and J by 8 bases; unmatched bases: 7. CDR1 is GTSNPN, CDR2 SVGIG, per germline (reference sequence). CDR3 residues: CAWSQQGVGEKLFF. CDR3 coding DNA: TGTGCCTGGAGTCAACAGGGGGTTGGCGAAAAACTGTTTTTT.

The rearrangement joins TRBV2 to TRBJ2-2; D might be TRBD1 (5 bases). Per the germline V gene, CDR1 is SNHLY and CDR2 is FYNNEI. Trimming left V 8 bases short and J 5 bases short, with 21 bases between. The CDR3 loop spans 16 amino acids. Written as DNA, the CDR3 is TGTGCCAGCGCCAAGTCGGGCCAGGGCCCTACCGGGGAGCTGTTTTTT. Encoded protein: CASAKSGQGPTGELFF.

Concerning this clone itself: Other DNA sequences of this sample code for an identical CDR3. The V gene is TRBV7-9, the J gene TRBJ2-7; a weak D match, TRBD2 (5 bases). The V gene's germline CDR1 is SEHNR and CDR2 FQNEAQ (reference sequence). The ends were cut back, 1 base at V and 3 bases at J, with 10 bases in the middle. The CDR3 length is 14 residues. CDR3 nucleotide sequence: TGTGCCAGCAGCTTAGGAGAGGGCCACTACGAGCAGTACTTC. It translates to CASSLGEGHYEQYF.

This chain connects TRBV19 to TRBJ1-5; 8 positions match TRBD1. In germline, CDR1 is LNHDA, CDR2 SQIVND (reference sequence). The CDR3 extends over 14 amino acids. V gave up 5 bases and J gave up 4 bases; unmatched junction bases: 4. CDR3 DNA sequence: TGTGCCAGTAGTCAGGGGGCAGGGAATCAGCCCCAGCATTTT. It specifies CASSQGAGNQPQHF.

The J gene is TRBJ2-2, the V gene TRBV29-1; possible D gene TRBD1, 5 bases. The CDR3 contains 14 residues. V lost 1 base and J 7 bases, leaving 13 bases between the germline ends. Germline CDR1 reads SQVTM; CDR2 reads ANQGSEA. This chain's CDR3 is CSVEVLGRNGELFF. The CDR3 DNA reads TGCAGCGTTGAAGTGTTGGGGCGTAACGGGGAGCTGTTTTTT.

V usage is TRBV5-1 and J usage is TRBJ1-1; 11 positions agree with TRBD1. Germline V CDR1 and CDR2: SGHRS, YFSETQ. The CDR3 is 14 amino acids. Trimming at V came to 3 bases and at J to 4 bases, leaving 2 bases not matched to a gene. CDR3 region: CASSWGQGVTEAFF. In DNA form, the CDR3 reads TGCGCCAGCAGCTGGGGACAGGGGGTCACTGAAGCTTTCTTT.

The chain employs TRBV5-1 and TRBJ2-1; D is uncertain. The CDR3 contains 13 residues. Trimming pared 0 bases from V and 5 bases from J, leaving 6 bases between. Germline CDR1 is SGHRS and CDR2 is YFSETQ. CDR3 in amino acids: CASSLDGDNEQFF. The CDR3 DNA sequence: TGCGCCAGCAGCTTGGACGGAGACAATGAGCAGTTCTTC.

V gene TRBV27 combines with J gene TRBJ2-5; D is ambiguous. The CDR3 extends over 11 amino acids. V lost 7 bases and J 14 bases, leaving 17 bases between the germline ends. Germline CDR1 and CDR2: MNHEY and SMNVEV (reference sequence). CDR3 sequence (DNA): TGTGCCAGCATGATGAGGCGAACAAATTACTTC. Its protein is CASMMRRTNYF.

The chain joins TRBV27 to TRBJ2-7, with 13 positions matching TRBD2. Looked up from germline, CDR1 is MNHEY and CDR2 is SMNVEV (reference sequence). Trimming took 4 bases from V and 4 from J; bases not matched to a gene: 4. This CDR3 spans 15 amino acids. Here the CDR3 reads CASSSGTSGTYEQYF. As DNA, the CDR3 is TGTGCCAGCAGTTCGGGGACTAGCGGGACTTACGAGCAGTACTTC.